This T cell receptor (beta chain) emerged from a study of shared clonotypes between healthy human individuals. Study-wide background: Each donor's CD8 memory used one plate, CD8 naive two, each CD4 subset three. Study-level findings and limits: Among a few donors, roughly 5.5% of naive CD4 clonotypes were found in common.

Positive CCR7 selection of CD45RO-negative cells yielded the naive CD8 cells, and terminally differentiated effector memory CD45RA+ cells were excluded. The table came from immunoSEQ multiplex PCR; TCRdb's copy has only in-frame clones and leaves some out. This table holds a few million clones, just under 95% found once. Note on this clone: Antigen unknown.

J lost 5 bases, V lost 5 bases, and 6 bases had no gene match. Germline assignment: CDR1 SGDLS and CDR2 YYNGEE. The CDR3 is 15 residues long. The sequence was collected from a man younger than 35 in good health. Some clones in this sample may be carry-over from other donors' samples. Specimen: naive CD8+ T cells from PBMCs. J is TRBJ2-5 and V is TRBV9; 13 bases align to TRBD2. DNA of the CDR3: TGTGCCAGCAGTACTAGCGGGAGGGTCGTTGAGACCCAGTACTTC. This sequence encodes CASSTSGRVVETQYF.